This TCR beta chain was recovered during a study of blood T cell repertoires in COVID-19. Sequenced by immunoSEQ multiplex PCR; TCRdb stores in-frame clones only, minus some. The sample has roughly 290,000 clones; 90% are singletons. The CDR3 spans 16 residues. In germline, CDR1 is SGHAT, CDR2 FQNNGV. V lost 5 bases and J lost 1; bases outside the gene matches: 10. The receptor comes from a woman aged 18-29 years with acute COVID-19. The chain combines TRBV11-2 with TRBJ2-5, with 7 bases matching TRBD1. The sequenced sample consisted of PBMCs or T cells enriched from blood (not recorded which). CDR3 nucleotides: TGTGCCAGCAGCCCCGTGACAGGGCGGTCCCAAGAGACCCAGTACTTC. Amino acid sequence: CASSPVTGRSQETQYF.